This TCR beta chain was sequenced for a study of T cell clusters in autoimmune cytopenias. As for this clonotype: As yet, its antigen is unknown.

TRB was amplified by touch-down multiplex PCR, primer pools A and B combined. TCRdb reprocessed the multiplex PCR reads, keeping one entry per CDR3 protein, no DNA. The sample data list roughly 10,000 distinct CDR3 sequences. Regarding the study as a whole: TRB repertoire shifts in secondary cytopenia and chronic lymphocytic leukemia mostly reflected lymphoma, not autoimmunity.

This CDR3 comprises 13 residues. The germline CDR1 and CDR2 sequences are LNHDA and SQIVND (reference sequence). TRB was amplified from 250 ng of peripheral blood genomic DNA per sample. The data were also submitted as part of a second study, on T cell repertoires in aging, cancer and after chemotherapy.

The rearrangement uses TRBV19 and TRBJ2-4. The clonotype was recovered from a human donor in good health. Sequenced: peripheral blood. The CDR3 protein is CASRKVAENIQYF. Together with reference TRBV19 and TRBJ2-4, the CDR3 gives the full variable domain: DGGITQSPKYLFRKEGQNVTLSCEQNLNHDAMYWYRQDPGQGLRLIYYSQIVNDFQKGDIAEGYSVSREKKESFPLTVTSAQKNPTAFYLCASRKVAENIQYFGAGTRLSVL.